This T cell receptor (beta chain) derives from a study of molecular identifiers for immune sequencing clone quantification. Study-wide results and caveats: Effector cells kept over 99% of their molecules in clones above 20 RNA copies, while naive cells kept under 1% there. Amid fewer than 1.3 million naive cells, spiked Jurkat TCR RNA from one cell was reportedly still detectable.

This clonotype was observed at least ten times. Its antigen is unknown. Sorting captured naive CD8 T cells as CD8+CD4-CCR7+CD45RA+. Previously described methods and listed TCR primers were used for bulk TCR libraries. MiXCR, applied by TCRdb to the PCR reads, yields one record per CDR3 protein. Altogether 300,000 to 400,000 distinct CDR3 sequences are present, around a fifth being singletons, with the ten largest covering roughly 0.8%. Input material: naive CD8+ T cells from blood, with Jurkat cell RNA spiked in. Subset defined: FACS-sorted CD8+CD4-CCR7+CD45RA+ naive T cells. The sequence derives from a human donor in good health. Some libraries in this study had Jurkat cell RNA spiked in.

The CDR3: CASSQDPGRGNTEAFF. The CDR3 DNA is TGTGCCAGCAGCCAAGATCCCGGCAGGGGGAACACTGAAGCTTTCTTT. This chain links TRBV4-2 with TRBJ1-1, with D possibly matching TRBD1 (6 bases). CDR1 is LGHNA, CDR2 YNFKEQ, per germline. Trimming took off 0 bases at V and 1 base at J, with 12 bases between the two ends. The CDR3 sequence is 16 residues long.